This T cell receptor beta chain originates from a study of T cells in women clearing cervical HPV infection. Study-wide background: Control women cleared a single incident HPV16 infection within 12 months. Case blood was drawn a median around 150 days after lesion detection. Whole-study findings and limits: Effector/memory and HPV-specific T cells were not isolated, and association timing is unknown.

In regard to this clone: Its matching antigen is unknown.

Method: immunoSEQ multiplex PCR; TCRdb's copy keeps in-frame clones and lacks some. The table lists approximately 39,000 clones, with approximately 1.5% in the top ten. The clonotype comes from a woman between 18 and 75 years old with a cervical HPV16 infection that either progressed to CIN3+ or cleared (not recorded which). The source material was blood buffy coat.

The chain's CDR3 is CSAKSAGGTYYGYTF. Partial CDR3 DNA: TGCAGTGCTAAAAGTGCCGGAGGGACATACTATGGC. This chain links TRBV20-1 with TRBJ1-2, with D maybe TRBD1 (6 bases). The CDR3 end falls 3 residues outside the read, so it is completed with the germline J gene. Looked up from germline, CDR1 is DFQATT and CDR2 is SNEGSKA (reference sequence). The CDR3 has 15 amino acids. Trimming removed 4 bases at V and 3 bases at J, with 18 bases between.